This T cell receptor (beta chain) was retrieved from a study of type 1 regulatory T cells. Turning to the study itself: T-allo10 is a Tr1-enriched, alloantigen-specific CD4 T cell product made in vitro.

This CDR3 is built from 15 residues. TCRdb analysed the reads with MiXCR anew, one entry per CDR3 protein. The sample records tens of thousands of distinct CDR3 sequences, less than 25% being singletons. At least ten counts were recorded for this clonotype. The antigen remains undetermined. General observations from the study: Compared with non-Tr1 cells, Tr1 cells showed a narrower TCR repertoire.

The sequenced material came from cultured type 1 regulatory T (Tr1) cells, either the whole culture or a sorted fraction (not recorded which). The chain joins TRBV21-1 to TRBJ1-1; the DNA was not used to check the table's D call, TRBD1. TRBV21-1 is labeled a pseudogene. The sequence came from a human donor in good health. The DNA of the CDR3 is TGTGCCAGCAGCAAAGAGTGCTCTGGAGGACCCGGGGCTTTCTTT. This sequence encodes CASSKECSGGPGAFF.